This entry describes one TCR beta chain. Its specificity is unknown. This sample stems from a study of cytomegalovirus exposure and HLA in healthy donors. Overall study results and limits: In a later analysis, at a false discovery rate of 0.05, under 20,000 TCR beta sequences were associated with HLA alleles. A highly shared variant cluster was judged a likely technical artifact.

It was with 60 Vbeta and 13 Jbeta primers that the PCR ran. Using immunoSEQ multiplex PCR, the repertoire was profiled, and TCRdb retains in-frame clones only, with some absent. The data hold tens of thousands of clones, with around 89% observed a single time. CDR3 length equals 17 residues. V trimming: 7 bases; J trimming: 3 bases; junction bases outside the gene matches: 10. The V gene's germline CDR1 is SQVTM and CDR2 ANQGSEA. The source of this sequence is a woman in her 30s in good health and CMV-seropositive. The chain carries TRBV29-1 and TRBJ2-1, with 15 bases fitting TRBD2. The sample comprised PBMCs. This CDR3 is CSARTSGRAQYYNEQFF. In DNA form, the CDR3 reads TGCAGCGCACGGACTAGCGGGAGGGCCCAATACTACAATGAGCAGTTCTTC.